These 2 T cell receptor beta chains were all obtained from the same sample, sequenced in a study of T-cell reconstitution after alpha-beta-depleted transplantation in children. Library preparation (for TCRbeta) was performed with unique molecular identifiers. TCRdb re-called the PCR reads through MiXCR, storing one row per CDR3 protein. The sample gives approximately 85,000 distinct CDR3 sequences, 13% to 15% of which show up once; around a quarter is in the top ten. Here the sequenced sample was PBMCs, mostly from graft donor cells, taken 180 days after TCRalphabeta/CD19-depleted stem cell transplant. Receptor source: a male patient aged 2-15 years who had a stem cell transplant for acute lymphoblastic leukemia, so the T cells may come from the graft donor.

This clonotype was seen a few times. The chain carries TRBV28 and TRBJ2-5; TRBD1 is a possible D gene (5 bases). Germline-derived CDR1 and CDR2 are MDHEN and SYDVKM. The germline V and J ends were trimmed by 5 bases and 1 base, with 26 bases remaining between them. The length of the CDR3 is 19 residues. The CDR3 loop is CASSPSSVGPVYLQETQYF. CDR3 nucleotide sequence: TGTGCCAGCAGTCCCTCTTCAGTGGGGCCTGTTTACCTCCAAGAGACCCAGTACTTC. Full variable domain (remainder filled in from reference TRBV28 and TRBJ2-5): DVKVTQSSRYLVKRTGEKVFLECVQDMDHENMFWYRQDPGLGLRLIYFSYDVKMKEKGDIPEGYSVSREKKERFSLILESASTNQTSMYLCASSPSSVGPVYLQETQYFGPGTRLLVL.

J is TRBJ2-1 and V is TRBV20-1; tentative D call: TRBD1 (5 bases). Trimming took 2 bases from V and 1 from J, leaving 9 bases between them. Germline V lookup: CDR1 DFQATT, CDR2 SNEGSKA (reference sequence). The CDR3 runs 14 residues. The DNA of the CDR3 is TGCAGTGCTAGAAAACCAGGGTCCTACAATGAGCAGTTCTTC. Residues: CSARKPGSYNEQFF.